This entry is about one T cell receptor (beta chain). TCRdb keeps only in-frame clones here, not all; method: immunoSEQ multiplex PCR. Of about 250,000 clones listed, about nine tenths are singletons. The sample originates from a study of blood T cell repertoires in COVID-19. About the research overall: The cDNA or gDNA used as material had been derived from T cells, B-cell-depleted T cells, or PBMCs.

In Seattle, patients joined the study during active infection and were tracked longitudinally. The sequencing input was peripheral blood. The receptor was isolated from a woman aged 25 to 39 with COVID-19, enrolled during active disease.

CDR3 bases: TGTGCCAGTAGTCATCCCCTTACCGGGACAGACCTCCAAGAGACCCAGTACTTC. It codes for CASSHPLTGTDLQETQYF. The chain recombines TRBV19 with TRBJ2-5; 7 bases map to TRBD1. There are 18 residues in the CDR3. J lost 1 base, V lost 5 bases, and 16 bases had no gene match. Germline values: CDR1 LNHDA, CDR2 SQIVND (reference sequence).